Presented here are 12 T cell receptor beta chains from one specimen sequenced in a study of human T cells and chemical hapten exposure. This sample's time point: pre-sensitization, week 0. The treatment was: therapeutic diphenylcyclopropenone sensitization with weekly scalp DPC. One entry per CDR3 protein results from TCRdb running MiXCR on the RACE reads. The table lists around 330,000 distinct CDR3 sequences, 5.5% of them singletons. Sequenced here: whole blood, sampled in connection with sensitization to the hapten diphenylcyclopropenone (DPC). These receptors were obtained from a woman aged 18-35 years with alopecia areata. Some clones in this sample may be carry-over from other donors' samples.

This clonotype was counted at least ten times. The rearrangement uses TRBV5-1 and TRBJ1-3; the D gene is possibly TRBD1 (6 bases). This CDR3 contains 15 residues. The germline gives CDR1 SGHRS, CDR2 YFSETQ. Trimming left V 4 bases short and J 0 bases short, with 11 bases between. The CDR3 reads CASSPTGISGNTIYF. CDR3 DNA: TGCGCCAGCAGCCCCACAGGGATCTCTGGAAACACCATATATTTT.

This clonotype was seen repeatedly, ten times or more. The chain carries TRBV12-3 or TRBV12-4 and TRBJ1-1, with unresolved D. Trimming left V 6 bases short and J 5 bases short, with 13 bases between. This CDR3 is 13 amino acids long. As DNA, the CDR3 is TGTGCCAGCAGCATGGGGATATGGACTGAAGCTTTCTTT. Residues: CASSMGIWTEAFF.

This chain uses TRBV12-3 or TRBV12-4 with TRBJ1-1, with D perhaps matching TRBD1 (6 bases). V lost 7 bases and J lost 6, with 15 bases in between. The CDR3 consists of 13 residues. DNA of the CDR3: TGTGCCAGCAACCCCCAGGGGTTGCCTGAAGCTTTCTTT. Translating gives CASNPQGLPEAFF.

This clonotype has just a few counts. This sequence joins TRBV12-5 and TRBJ2-7; D uncertain. V lost 0 bases, J lost 2 bases, and 14 bases lay in between. Germline values: CDR1 LGHNT, CDR2 FRNRAP. The CDR3 is 16 amino acids. CDR3 in amino acids: CASGLVLGPGPYEQYF. As DNA, the CDR3 is TGTGCTAGTGGTTTGGTACTTGGGCCCGGACCCTACGAGCAGTACTTC. Supplemented by reference TRBV12-5 and TRBJ2-7, the full variable domain reads DARVTQTPRHKVTEMGQEVTMRCQPILGHNTVFWYRQTMMQGLELLAYFRNRAPLDDSGMPKDRFSAEMPDATLATLKIQPSEPRDSAVYFCASGLVLGPGPYEQYFGPGTRLTVT.

There are many counts of this clonotype. V usage is TRBV6-5 and J usage is TRBJ2-2, with 9 bases aligning to TRBD1. The J segment lost 4 bases and the V segment lost 6 bases, leaving 3 bases of the junction unmatched. Germline V gene sequence: CDR1 MNHEY, CDR2 SVGAGI. The CDR3 spans 14 residues. DNA for the CDR3: TGTGCCAGCAGGCGGACAGGGGTCACCGGGGAGCTGTTTTTT. The encoded protein is CASRRTGVTGELFF.

This clonotype has just a few counts. The chain is built from TRBV7-9 and TRBJ1-5; D is perhaps TRBD1 (5 bases). The V and J ends lost 5 bases and 7 bases respectively, with 15 bases between them. The germline V gene has CDR1 SEHNR and CDR2 FQNEAQ (reference sequence). The CDR3 consists of 14 residues. The CDR3 loop is CASSPTGGDQPQHF. The CDR3 nucleotides read TGTGCCAGCAGCCCCACTGGGGGAGACCAGCCCCAGCATTTT.

The chain carries TRBV2 and TRBJ2-3; D call uncertain. CDR1 SNHLY and CDR2 FYNNEI come from the germline V gene. CDR3 length equals 12 residues. Trimming took 2 bases from V and 6 from J, leaving 6 bases between them. CDR3 region: CASSESSDTQYF. The CDR3 nucleotides read TGTGCCAGCAGTGAAAGTTCGGATACGCAGTATTTT.

The chain combines TRBV5-1 with TRBJ1-2; D perhaps matches TRBD1 (6 bases). CDR3 length equals 15 residues. Germline assignment: CDR1 SGHRS and CDR2 YFSETQ. The V end lost 3 bases, the J end lost 7 bases, and 19 bases lay between the germline ends. In nucleotides, the CDR3 is TGCGCCAGCAGCTCCGGACAGAAACTAAAAATTGGCTACACCTTC. It translates to CASSSGQKLKIGYTF.

This chain uses TRBV9 with TRBJ2-3; 8 nucleotides agree with TRBD2. After removal of 0 bases from V and 6 bases from J, the junction contained 15 bases not matched to a gene. The CDR3 totals 18 residues. CDR1 SGDLS and CDR2 YYNGEE come from the germline V gene. In nucleotides, the CDR3 is TGTGCCAGCAGCGTAGCTACGGGGGAGCGGGGGTATGGGGATACGCAGTATTTT. It codes for CASSVATGERGYGDTQYF.

This clonotype was seen many times. This chain uses TRBV5-6 with TRBJ2-7, with D tentatively TRBD2 (7 bases). CDR1 SGHDT and CDR2 YYEEEE come from the germline V gene. Trimming pared 1 base from V and 3 bases from J, leaving 17 bases between. The CDR3 length is 16 residues. In nucleotides, the CDR3 is TGTGCCAGCAGCTTGTATGGCGGGGGCTATATCTACGAGCAGTACTTC. It yields the protein CASSLYGGGYIYEQYF.

The CDR3 spells CAISDSQGGNEKLFF. In nucleotides, the CDR3 is TGTGCCATCAGTGACTCCCAGGGGGGGAATGAAAAACTGTTTTTT. V is TRBV10-3 and J is TRBJ1-4; 7 bases fit TRBD1. The CDR3 loop spans 15 amino acids. In germline, CDR1 is ENHRY, CDR2 SYGVKD. V was clipped by 3 bases and J by 5 bases; unmatched bases: 6.

The chain combines TRBV20-1 with TRBJ1-4; unclear D gene. The CDR3 is made up of 13 amino acids. The ends were cut back, 0 bases at V and 7 bases at J, with 9 bases in the middle. The germline CDR1 and CDR2 sequences are DFQATT and SNEGSKA (reference sequence). CDR3 amino acids: CSARDSLAEKLFF. The CDR3 nucleotides are TGCAGTGCTAGAGATTCACTGGCTGAAAAACTGTTTTTT.